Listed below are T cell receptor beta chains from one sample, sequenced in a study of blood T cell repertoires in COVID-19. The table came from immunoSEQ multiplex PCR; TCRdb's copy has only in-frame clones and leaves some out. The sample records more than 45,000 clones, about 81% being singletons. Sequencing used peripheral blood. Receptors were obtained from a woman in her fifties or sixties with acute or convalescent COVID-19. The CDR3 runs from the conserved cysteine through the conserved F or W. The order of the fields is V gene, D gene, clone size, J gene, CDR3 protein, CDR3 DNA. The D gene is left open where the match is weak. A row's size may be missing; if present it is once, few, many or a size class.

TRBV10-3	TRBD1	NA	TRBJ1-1	CAIRGQGSSTEAFF	TGTGCCATCAGGGGACAGGGAAGTAGTACTGAAGCTTTCTTT
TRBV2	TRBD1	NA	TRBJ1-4	CASHLRTGPEEKLFF	TGTGCCAGCCATTTGCGGACAGGCCCGGAAGAAAAACTGTTTTTT
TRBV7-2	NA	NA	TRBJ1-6	CASTFSSQTGGPSPLHF	TGTGCCAGCACCTTCTCTTCCCAGACAGGCGGCCCTTCACCCCTCCACTTT
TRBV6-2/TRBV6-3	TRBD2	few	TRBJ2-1	CASSYLLANEQFF	TGTGCCAGCAGTTATCTACTAGCGAATGAGCAGTTCTTC
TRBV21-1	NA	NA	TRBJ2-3	CARTGGCTDTQYF	TGTGCCAGGACAGGGGGGTGCACAGATACGCAGTATTTT
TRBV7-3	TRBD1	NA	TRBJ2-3	CASSPRRQGGTDTQYF	TGTGCCAGCAGCCCAAGAAGACAGGGGGGAACAGATACGCAGTATTTT
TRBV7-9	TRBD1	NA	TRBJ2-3	CASRAPGGITDTQYF	TGTGCCAGCAGGGCCCCAGGGGGCATCACAGATACGCAGTATTTT
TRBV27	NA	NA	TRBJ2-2	CAASRRAINTGELFF	TGTGCCGCCTCCCGGCGGGCCATAAACACCGGGGAGCTGTTTTTT
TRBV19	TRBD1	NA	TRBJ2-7	CASSPGQNYEQYF	TGTGCCAGTAGTCCGGGACAGAACTACGAGCAGTACTTC
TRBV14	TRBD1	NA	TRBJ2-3	CASSRKPGTGPYF	TGTGCCAGCAGCCGAAAGCCCGGGACAGGGCCGTATTTT
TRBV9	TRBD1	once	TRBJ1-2	CASSPGMDRSAGGYTF	TGTGCCAGCAGCCCAGGGATGGACAGGTCCGCCGGGGGCTACACCTTC
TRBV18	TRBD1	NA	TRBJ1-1	CASSTRGQTNTEAFF	TGTGCCAGCTCAACCCGGGGACAGACGAACACTGAAGCTTTCTTT
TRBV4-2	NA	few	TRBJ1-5	CASSHPPGTGWDQPQHF	TGTGCCAGCAGCCACCCTCCAGGTACAGGGTGGGACCAGCCCCAGCATTTT
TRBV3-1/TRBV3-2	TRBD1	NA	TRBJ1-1	CASSRGSLRGGEGAFF	TGTGCCAGCAGCCGTGGGTCCCTGAGAGGGGGCGAAGGAGCTTTCTTT
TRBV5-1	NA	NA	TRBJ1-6	CASSLAPPRPLHF	TGCGCCAGCAGCTTGGCACCACCGAGGCCCCTCCACTTT
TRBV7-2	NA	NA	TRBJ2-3	CASGEVYTDTQYF	TGTGCCAGCGGGGAGGTCTACACAGATACGCAGTATTTT
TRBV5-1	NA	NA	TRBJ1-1	CASSTLDKLNTEAFF	TGCGCCAGCAGCACCTTAGATAAATTGAACACTGAAGCTTTCTTT
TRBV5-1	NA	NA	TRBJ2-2	CASSRVGENTGELFF	TGCGCCAGCAGCCGGGTCGGGGAGAACACCGGGGAGCTGTTTTTT
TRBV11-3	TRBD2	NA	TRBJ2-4	CASSLGGSKNIQYF	TGTGCCAGCAGCTTGGGGGGGAGCAAAAACATTCAGTACTTC
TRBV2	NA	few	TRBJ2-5	CASSENRAHQETQYF	TGTGCCAGCAGTGAAAACAGGGCCCACCAAGAGACCCAGTACTTC
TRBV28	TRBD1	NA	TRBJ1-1	CASSSRQGKSSGPNTEAFF	TGTGCCAGCAGTTCACGACAGGGAAAGAGTTCCGGGCCGAACACTGAAGCTTTCTTT
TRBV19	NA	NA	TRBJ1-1	CASHSMNTEAFF	TGTGCCAGCCACTCCATGAACACTGAAGCTTTCTTT
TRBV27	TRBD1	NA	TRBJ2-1	CASTYTGTGAYNEQFF	TGTGCCAGCACCTATACCGGGACAGGAGCCTACAATGAGCAGTTCTTC
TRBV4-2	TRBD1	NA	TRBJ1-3	CASSQDGTGMEGNTIYF	TGTGCCAGCAGCCAAGATGGGACAGGGATGGAAGGAAACACCATATATTTT
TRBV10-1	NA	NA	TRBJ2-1	CASSPLGGGLKQFF	TGCGCCAGCAGTCCTCTTGGGGGGGGCCTCAAGCAGTTCTTC
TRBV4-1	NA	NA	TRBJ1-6	CASSQNPGHNNSPLHF	TGCGCCAGCAGCCAAAACCCGGGACATAATAATTCACCCCTCCACTTT
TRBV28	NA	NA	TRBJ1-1	CASWAGRTEAFF	TGTGCCAGTTGGGCGGGGAGAACTGAAGCTTTCTTT
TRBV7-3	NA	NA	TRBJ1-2	CASSQDGRGGYTF	TGTGCCAGCAGCCAAGACGGGAGAGGTGGCTACACCTTC
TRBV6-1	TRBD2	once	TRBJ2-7	CASSEFGGTSSYEQYF	TGTGCCAGCAGTGAATTTGGAGGGACTAGCTCCTACGAGCAGTACTTC
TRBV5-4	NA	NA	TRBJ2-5	CASSSTGTGGGETQYF	TGTGCCAGCAGCTCTACCGGGACTGGAGGCGGAGAGACCCAGTACTTC
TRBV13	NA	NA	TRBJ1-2	CASSSRGLGNYGYTF	TGTGCCAGCAGCTCGCGGGGTTTGGGGAACTATGGCTACACCTTC
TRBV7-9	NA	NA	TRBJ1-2	CASSQTDYGYTF	TGTGCCAGCAGCCAAACTGACTATGGCTACACCTTC
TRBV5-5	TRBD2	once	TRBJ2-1	CASSLAGASNEQFF	TGTGCCAGCAGTCTAGCGGGGGCCTCTAATGAGCAGTTCTTC
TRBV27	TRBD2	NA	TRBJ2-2	CASTPLLAGGITGELFF	TGTGCCAGCACTCCTCTGCTAGCGGGGGGGATCACCGGGGAGCTGTTTTTT
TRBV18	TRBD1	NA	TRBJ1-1	CASSPGQGVTEAFF	TGTGCCAGCTCACCGGGACAGGGCGTCACTGAAGCTTTCTTT
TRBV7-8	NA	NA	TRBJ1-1	CASSSAGANTEAFF	TGTGCCAGCAGCTCCGCGGGGGCGAACACTGAAGCTTTCTTT
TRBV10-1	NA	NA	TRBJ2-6	CADHAVLGANVLTF	TGCGCCGACCATGCGGTATTGGGGGCCAACGTCCTGACTTTC
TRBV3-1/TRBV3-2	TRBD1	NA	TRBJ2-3	CASSHRGNTDTQYF	TGTGCCAGCAGTCACAGGGGTAACACAGATACGCAGTATTTT
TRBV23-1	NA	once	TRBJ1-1	CASSQKTLQNTEAFF	TGCGCCAGCAGTCAAAAGACTCTTCAGAACACTGAAGCTTTCTTT
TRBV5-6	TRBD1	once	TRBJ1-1	CASSFGTEEAFF	TGTGCCAGCAGCTTTGGGACAGAAGAAGCTTTCTTT